This record concerns one TCR beta chain sequence. The sample is drawn from a study of blood T cell repertoires in COVID-19. At the level of the study: Italy, Spain and the United States were the sources of the convalescent and acute COVID-19 samples.

Germline V gene data show CDR1 as SGDLS and CDR2 as YYNGEE. The germline V and J ends were trimmed by 4 bases and 1 base, with 9 bases remaining between them. This CDR3 is 14 amino acids long. Measured with immunoSEQ multiplex PCR; TCRdb has only the in-frame clones, and not every one. The table has about 270,000 clones, around nine tenths seen once; the top ten hold 1.6%. Sequenced material: peripheral blood. V gene TRBV9 combines with J gene TRBJ1-5; TRBD1 is a possible D gene (5 bases). The sequence was obtained from a woman between 55 and 75 years old who had recovered from COVID-19. The CDR3 region is CASSHAGSNQPQHF. The CDR3, as DNA: TGTGCCAGCAGCCACGCAGGGAGCAATCAGCCCCAGCATTTT. The full variable domain, with the rest looked up from reference TRBV9 and TRBJ1-5, is DSGVTQTPKHLITATGQRVTLRCSPRSGDLSVYWYQQSLDQGLQFLIQYYNGEERAKGNILERFSAQQFPDLHSELNLSSLELGDSALYFCASSHAGSNQPQHFGDGTRLSIL.